One sample yielded the 8 T cell receptor beta chains listed below, sequenced in a study of regulatory T cells in long-lasting Graves disease. Documented time point: persistent/refractory GD, antithyroid drugs over 5 years with positive TRAb. PBMC RNA was the source of the TCR library. CDR3 regions were amplified by Arm-PCR using iRepertoire HTBI primers to build TCR beta libraries. TCRdb reanalysed the multiplex PCR reads using MiXCR and keeps one entry per CDR3 protein. Of around 460,000 distinct CDR3 sequences listed, approximately 23% are singletons. The input for sequencing was peripheral blood mononuclear cells (PBMCs), taken when the disease was refractory, from a patient treated with antithyroid drugs. These receptors were collected from a female donor with Graves disease.

The rearrangement links TRBV4-3 to TRBJ1-1; D is ambiguous. Trimming cost V 1 base and J 3 bases, with 6 bases left between them. Looked up from germline, CDR1 is LGHNA and CDR2 is YSLEER. This CDR3 is built from 13 residues. This chain's CDR3 is CASSQGPYTEAFF. The CDR3, as DNA: TGCGCCAGCAGCCAAGGCCCATACACTGAAGCTTTCTTT.

This clonotype was counted between two and nine times. This chain connects TRBV20-1 to TRBJ1-4; D is unclear. The CDR3 loop spans 15 amino acids. Germline CDR1 is DFQATT and CDR2 is SNEGSKA (reference sequence). The germline V and J ends were trimmed by 6 bases and 1 base, with 15 bases remaining between them. CDR3 sequence reads: CSAATVGGTNEKLFF. For the CDR3, the DNA is TGCAGTGCGGCAACAGTGGGAGGAACTAATGAAAAACTGTTTTTT.

This clonotype was seen more than once but under ten times. CDR3 loop: CASSQTGVPTGELFF. DNA for the CDR3: TGTGCCAGCAGCCAGACAGGGGTTCCCACCGGGGAGCTGTTTTTT. The chain links TRBV5-4 to TRBJ2-2; TRBD1 agrees at 8 bases. The CDR3 sequence is 15 residues long. Germline V gene sequence: CDR1 SGHNT, CDR2 YYREEE (reference sequence). V shed 4 bases and J 4 bases; nucleotides not matched to a gene: 6.

This clonotype was observed at least ten times. DNA of the CDR3: TGTGCCAGCAGTTTTGATCGGTGGCAGGGTCCCCATGGCTACACCTTC. It yields the protein CASSFDRWQGPHGYTF. The V and J genes are TRBV28 and TRBJ1-2, with a tentative D call TRBD1 (5 bases). V shed 3 bases and J shed 6 bases, with 20 bases lying between them. CDR1 MDHEN and CDR2 SYDVKM come from the germline V gene. This CDR3 is 16 amino acids long.

The chain is built from TRBV29-1 and TRBJ2-2; D is ambiguous. Germline CDR1 is SQVTM and CDR2 is ANQGSEA. CDR3 length: 11 residues. The ends were cut back, 6 bases at V and 3 bases at J, with 5 bases in the middle. The CDR3 loop reads CSVSHTGELFF. The DNA for the CDR3 is TGCAGCGTCTCGCACACCGGGGAGCTGTTTTTT.

The J gene is TRBJ2-7, the V gene TRBV9, with 7 positions matching TRBD1. Germline CDR1 and CDR2: SGDLS and YYNGEE. This CDR3 is 16 amino acids long. V trimming: 0 bases; J trimming: 6 bases; junction bases outside the gene matches: 12. DNA of the CDR3: TGTGCCAGCAGCGTAGAGGAGACAGGGATCAGGAGCGAGCAGTACTTC. This translates into CASSVEETGIRSEQYF.

This clonotype was seen a few times. V gene TRBV11-2 combines with J gene TRBJ1-1, with 7 bases lining up with TRBD1. Trimming took 5 bases from V and 4 from J; bases not matched to a gene: 7. The germline V gene encodes CDR1 SGHAT and CDR2 FQNNGV. CDR3 length: 14 amino acids. The CDR3 reads CASSRYRGATEAFF. DNA of the CDR3: TGTGCCAGCAGCAGATACAGGGGTGCCACTGAAGCTTTCTTT.

This clonotype was seen repeatedly, ten times or more. This chain connects TRBV7-2 to TRBJ2-7; 9 bases are a match to TRBD2. The CDR3 runs to 16 residues. V lost 3 bases, J lost 5 bases, and 11 bases stayed unmatched. CDR1 is SGHTA, CDR2 FQGNSA, per germline. In DNA form, the CDR3 reads TGTGCCAGCAGCTTGACCCCCGCGGGAGGGCCCGACGAGCAGTACTTC. Encoded protein: CASSLTPAGGPDEQYF.